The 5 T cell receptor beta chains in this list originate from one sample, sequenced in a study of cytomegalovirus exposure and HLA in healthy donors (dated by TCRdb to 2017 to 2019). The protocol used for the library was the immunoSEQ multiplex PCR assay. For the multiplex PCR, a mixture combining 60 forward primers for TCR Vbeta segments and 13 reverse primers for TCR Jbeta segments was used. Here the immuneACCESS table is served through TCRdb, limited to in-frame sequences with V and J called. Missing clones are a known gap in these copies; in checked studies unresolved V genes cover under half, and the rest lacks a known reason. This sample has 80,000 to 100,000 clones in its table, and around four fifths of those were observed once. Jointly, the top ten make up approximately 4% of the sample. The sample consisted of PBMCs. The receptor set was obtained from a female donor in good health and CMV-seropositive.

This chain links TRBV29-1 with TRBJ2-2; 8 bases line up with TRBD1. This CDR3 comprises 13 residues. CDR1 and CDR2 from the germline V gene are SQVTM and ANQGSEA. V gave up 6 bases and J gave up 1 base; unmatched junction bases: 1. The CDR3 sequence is CSVDRENTGELFF. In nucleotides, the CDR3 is TGCAGCGTGGACAGGGAGAACACCGGGGAGCTGTTTTTT.

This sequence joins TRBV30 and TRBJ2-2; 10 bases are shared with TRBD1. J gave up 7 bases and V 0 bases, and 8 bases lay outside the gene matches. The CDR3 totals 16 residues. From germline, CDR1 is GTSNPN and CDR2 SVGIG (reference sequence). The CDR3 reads CAWSVPPGQGSGELFF. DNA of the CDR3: TGTGCCTGGAGTGTACCCCCGGGACAGGGGAGCGGGGAGCTGTTTTTT.

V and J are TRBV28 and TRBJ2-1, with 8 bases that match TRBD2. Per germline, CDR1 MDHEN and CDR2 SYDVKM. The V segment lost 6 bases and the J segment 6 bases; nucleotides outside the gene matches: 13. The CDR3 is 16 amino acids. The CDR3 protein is CASSPSPGLEFNEQFF. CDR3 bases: TGTGCCAGCAGCCCCTCCCCGGGACTAGAGTTCAATGAGCAGTTCTTC. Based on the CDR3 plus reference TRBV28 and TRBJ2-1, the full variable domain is DVKVTQSSRYLVKRTGEKVFLECVQDMDHENMFWYRQDPGLGLRLIYFSYDVKMKEKGDIPEGYSVSREKKERFSLILESASTNQTSMYLCASSPSPGLEFNEQFFGPGTRLTVL.

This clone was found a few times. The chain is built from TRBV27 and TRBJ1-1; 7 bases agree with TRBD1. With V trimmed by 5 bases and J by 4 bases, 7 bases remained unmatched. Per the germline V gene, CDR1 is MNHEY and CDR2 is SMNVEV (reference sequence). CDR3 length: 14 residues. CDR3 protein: CASSLDRTVTEAFF. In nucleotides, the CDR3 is TGTGCCAGCAGTCTGGACAGGACGGTCACTGAAGCTTTCTTT.

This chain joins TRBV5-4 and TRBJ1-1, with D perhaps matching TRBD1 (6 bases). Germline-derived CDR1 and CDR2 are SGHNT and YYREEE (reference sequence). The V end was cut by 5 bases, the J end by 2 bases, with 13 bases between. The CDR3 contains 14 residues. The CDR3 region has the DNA TGTGCCAGCAGAAATAGGGGGGGAAACACTGAAGCTTTCTTT. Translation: CASRNRGGNTEAFF.